This T cell receptor (beta chain) was captured by sequencing in a study of T cells in localized non-small cell lung cancer. Profiled with immunoSEQ multiplex PCR; TCRdb holds only in-frame clones, not every one. This sample carries 7,000 to 9,500 clones, just under 90% of them seen once, and the ten largest clones take 2.4%. Trimming removed 6 bases at V and 8 bases at J, with 14 bases between. The germline V gene has CDR1 SEHNR and CDR2 FQNEAQ (reference sequence). There are 13 residues in the CDR3. The clonotype originates from a female donor of 60 years or more with stage II squamous cell lung carcinoma. Sequences were derived from peripheral blood, sampled before any cancer treatment. V is TRBV7-9 and J is TRBJ2-1; D gene unclear. CDR3 bases: TGTGCCAGCAGGGGGTCCGGATTGGATGAGCAGTTCTTC. Its translation is CASRGSGLDEQFF.